This is a list of T cell receptor beta chains from one sample in a study of vaccination effects on CD4 cells after COVID-19. No cognate antigen is known for these TCRs. Using immunoSEQ multiplex PCR, the repertoire was profiled, and TCRdb retains in-frame clones only, with some absent. The sample includes approximately 30,000 clones, around 74% of them seen just once. Sample: CD4+ T cells from PBMCs cultured without peptide, taken after COVID-19 vaccination. These receptors all come from a human donor who had a prior SARS-CoV-2 infection. The CDR3 runs from the conserved cysteine through the conserved F or W. The order of the fields is J gene, D gene, V gene, clone size, CDR3 DNA, CDR3 protein. A D gene is named only where the DNA matches it firmly. Expanded clones are given a class, and other clones once, few, many or no size at all.

>TRBJ2-1|-|TRBV7-3|once
TGTGCCAGCAGCGCCAGTACTATGAGTGAGCAGTTCTTC
CASSASTMSEQFF
>TRBJ2-2|-|TRBV9|-
TGTGCCAGCAGCGTAGGACCGACTGGGTGGGGAACCGGGGAGCTGTTTTTT
CASSVGPTGWGTGELFF
>TRBJ2-3|-|TRBV6-5|-
TGTGCCAGCAGTTATCCGGGGGCAGATACGCAGTATTTT
CASSYPGADTQYF
>TRBJ2-7|TRBD2|TRBV11-3|-
TGTGCCAGCAGCTTTATTTGGGCTAGCGGCTCTTACGAGCAGTACTTC
CASSFIWASGSYEQYF
>TRBJ1-1|-|TRBV20-1|-
TGCAGTGCTAGTTCAGACGGGCTGAACACTGAAGCTTTCTTT
CSASSDGLNTEAFF
>TRBJ2-3|-|TRBV7-3|-
TGTGCCAGCAGCCGAGGGTCTCGGGGGACTAGCACAGATACGCAGTATTTT
CASSRGSRGTSTDTQYF
>TRBJ2-7|-|TRBV9|few
TGTGCCAGCAGCCCCCTGGGGGACCCTCGGTACGAGCAGTACTTC
CASSPLGDPRYEQYF
>TRBJ2-7|TRBD2|TRBV27|-
TGTGCCAGCAGTCCCGGGACTAGAGTCTACGAGCAGTACTTC
CASSPGTRVYEQYF
>TRBJ1-1|-|TRBV16|once
TGTGCCAGCAGCCCCCAAAGGGTAGTGGGGAGCTCCACTGAAGCTTTCTTT
CASSPQRVVGSSTEAFF
>TRBJ2-1|-|TRBV13|-
TGTGCCAGCAGCTTAGTATGGAGGGGGGGCAGGAATGAGCAGTTCTTC
CASSLVWRGGRNEQFF
>TRBJ1-6|TRBD1|TRBV7-2|-
TGTGCCAGCAGCTCAAAGCCGCCTACAGGGGACATGGGTTCACCCCTCCACTTT
CASSSKPPTGDMGSPLHF
>TRBJ2-2|TRBD1|TRBV2|-
TGTGCCAGCAGTGGGACAGGGGGCTACGGGGAGCTGTTTTTT
CASSGTGGYGELFF
>TRBJ1-2|TRBD1|TRBV27|once
TGTGCCAGCGGACACCGGGACAGGGGGGGTGGCTACACCTTC
CASGHRDRGGGYTF
>TRBJ1-2|-|TRBV2|-
TGTGCCAGCAAGGACCCTAACTATGGCTACACCTTC
CASKDPNYGYTF
>TRBJ2-5|-|TRBV5-1|once
TGCGCCAGCAGCTCCCGGGGTCAAGAGACCCAGTACTTC
CASSSRGQETQYF
>TRBJ2-1|TRBD2|TRBV4-2|-
TGTGCCAGCAGCCAGACTAGCGGGAGTTACAATGAGCAGTTCTTC
CASSQTSGSYNEQFF
>TRBJ1-3|-|TRBV5-1|-
TGCGCCAGCAGCTTGGGGACCGGGGGAAACACCATATATTTT
CASSLGTGGNTIYF
>TRBJ2-5|-|TRBV3-1/TRBV3-2|-
TGTGCCAGCAGCCCGCGGTTGAACAGGGTGTTTGAGACCCAGTACTTC
CASSPRLNRVFETQYF
>TRBJ2-5|-|TRBV2|-
TGTGCCAGCAGTGAAGGTTGGACAGAAGAGACCCAGTACTTC
CASSEGWTEETQYF
>TRBJ2-3|-|TRBV6-1|-
TGTGCCAGCAGTGAACCGGGTTCTTACACAGATACGCAGTATTTT
CASSEPGSYTDTQYF
>TRBJ2-7|-|TRBV4-1|-
TGCGCCAGCAGCCAAGGACCCGGACGGGGAGCCTACGAGCAGTACTTC
CASSQGPGRGAYEQYF
>TRBJ2-3|-|TRBV6-5|-
TGTGCCAGCTGCTCCCGGGGCCACACAGATACGCAGTATTTT
CASCSRGHTDTQYF
>TRBJ2-7|-|TRBV11-1|-
TGTGCCAGCAGCTTAGGGTGGGGCTACGAGCAGTACTTC
CASSLGWGYEQYF
>TRBJ2-2|-|TRBV27|-
TGTGCCAGCAGAGTAGGGCGGAACACCGGGGAGCTGTTTTTT
CASRVGRNTGELFF